Shown below are 25 T cell receptor beta chains from a single sample sequenced in a study of blood T cell repertoires in COVID-19. The assay was immunoSEQ multiplex PCR, and TCRdb's table has in-frame clones only and misses some. Of fewer than 100,000 clones listed, 90% to 95% are singletons. Sequencing was performed on peripheral blood. The receptors originated from a woman in her 50s in a cohort sampled during active COVID-19.

V usage is TRBV15 and J usage is TRBJ2-7; 10 bases align to TRBD2. This CDR3 contains 20 residues. The trim removed 5 bases at V and 2 bases at J, leaving 21 bases unmatched. CDR1 is LNHNV, CDR2 YYDKDF, per germline (reference sequence). CDR3 loop: CATSRHPRGPELAGPYEQYF. The DNA for the CDR3 is TGTGCCACCAGCCGACACCCCAGGGGTCCGGAACTAGCGGGGCCCTACGAGCAGTACTTC. The full variable domain, its missing parts supplied by reference TRBV15 and TRBJ2-7, is DAMVIQNPRYQVTQFGKPVTLSCSQTLNHNVMYWYQQKSSQAPKLLFHYYDKDFNNEADTPDNFQSRRPNTSFCFLDIRSPGLGDTAMYLCATSRHPRGPELAGPYEQYFGPGTRLTVT.

On this clone itself: An end of the junction differs from the germline gene, which may be a read error. V is TRBV3-1 (or the pseudogene TRBV3-2) and J is TRBJ2-6; possibly TRBD1 for D (5 bases). Germline values: CDR1 LGHDT, CDR2 YNNKEL (reference sequence). The CDR3 spans 15 residues. The CDR3 is CASSKDSSGANVLTF. In DNA form, the CDR3 reads TGTGCCAGCAGCAAAGACAGCTCTGGGGCCAACGTCCTGACTTTC.

The chain carries TRBV5-6 and TRBJ2-2; D is perhaps TRBD2 (5 bases). Germline V gene data show CDR1 as SGHDT and CDR2 as YYEEEE. This CDR3 contains 15 residues. V shed 2 bases and J shed 6 bases, with 14 bases lying between them. The CDR3 here is CASSLRVGGSGELFF. In nucleotides, the CDR3 is TGTGCCAGCAGCTTACGGGTCGGCGGGTCCGGGGAGCTGTTTTTT.

This chain joins TRBV18 and TRBJ1-6; D gene ambiguous. Germline-derived CDR1 and CDR2 are KGHSH and LQKENI. This CDR3 region has 15 residues. Trimming left V 2 bases short and J 7 bases short, with 12 bases between. CDR3 DNA sequence: TGTGCCAGCTCACCATCTGAAGGGAGCAATTCACCCCTCCACTTT. Translated, it gives CASSPSEGSNSPLHF.

V usage is TRBV5-1 and J usage is TRBJ2-7, with 7 bases identical to TRBD1. V lost 4 bases and J lost 0; bases outside the gene matches: 16. This CDR3 is 18 amino acids long. Germline V gene data show CDR1 as SGHRS and CDR2 as YFSETQ. CDR3 DNA: TGCGCCAGCAGCCCTTGGCGCCGTGACAGGGACCCCTCCTACGAGCAGTACTTC. Amino acid sequence: CASSPWRRDRDPSYEQYF.

The chain recombines TRBV6-6 with TRBJ1-6; 8 positions agree with TRBD1. Germline CDR1 is MNHNY and CDR2 is SVGAGI (reference sequence). The junction had 5 bases not matched to a gene; V was cut back by 7 bases and J by 0 bases. CDR3 length: 16 amino acids. The CDR3 DNA reads TGTGCCAGCATTCGGACAGGGTTCTCCTATAATTCACCCCTCCACTTT. It encodes CASIRTGFSYNSPLHF.

This sequence joins TRBV18 and TRBJ2-4; weak D call: TRBD2 (5 bases). V was shortened by 4 bases and J by 8 bases, with 18 bases between the two germline ends. Germline CDR1 reads KGHSH; CDR2 reads LQKENI. This CDR3 is built from 15 residues. CDR3 amino acids: CASSLLGPLNDIQYF. The CDR3 region has the DNA TGTGCCAGCTCACTACTAGGACCGCTAAACGACATTCAGTACTTC.

The CDR3 sequence is CASSESLELVGQHELGNQPQHF. CDR3 DNA sequence: TGTGCCAGCAGTGAATCCCTCGAACTTGTCGGACAGCACGAATTGGGCAATCAGCCCCAGCATTTT. The chain joins TRBV6-1 to TRBJ1-5; tentatively, D is TRBD1 (6 bases). The germline gives CDR1 MNHNS, CDR2 SASEGT. Trimming cost V 2 bases and J 2 bases, with 31 bases left between them. This CDR3 has 22 residues.

This chain uses TRBV19 with TRBJ1-5; tentative D call: TRBD1 (6 bases). The germline V and J ends were trimmed by 3 bases and 1 base, with 10 bases remaining between them. The germline gives CDR1 LNHDA, CDR2 SQIVND (reference sequence). The CDR3 is 15 amino acids. The CDR3 loop reads CASSIGDTSNQPQHF. CDR3 in DNA: TGTGCCAGTAGTATCGGGGACACCAGCAATCAGCCCCAGCATTTT.

The chain has TRBV4-1 and TRBJ2-3; perhaps TRBD2 as D (6 bases). The germline V gene has CDR1 MGHRA and CDR2 YSYEKL. V was pared by 0 bases and J by 1 base, with 8 bases between. This CDR3 has 15 amino acids. CDR3: CASSQEWRGTDTQYF. The CDR3 DNA is TGCGCCAGCAGCCAAGAATGGAGGGGCACAGATACGCAGTATTTT.

J is TRBJ1-6 and V is TRBV15; TRBD1 aligns across 7 bases. Germline V gene data show CDR1 as LNHNV and CDR2 as YYDKDF (reference sequence). Unmatched junction bases numbered 6, after V lost 4 bases and J lost 6 bases. CDR3 size: 15 residues. CDR3 coding DNA: TGTGCCACCAGCACTCGTACAGGGGCTAATTCACCCCTCCACTTT. It is translated as CATSTRTGANSPLHF.

The chain joins TRBV2 to TRBJ2-3, with 9 bases that match TRBD1. The J segment lost 1 base and the V segment lost 8 bases, leaving 13 bases of the junction unmatched. The CDR3 runs 17 residues. Germline V gene lookup returns CDR1 SNHLY and CDR2 FYNNEI. CDR3 sequence: CASYPLTRTGGTDTQYF. CDR3 sequence (DNA): TGTGCCAGCTATCCACTCACTCGGACAGGGGGCACAGATACGCAGTATTTT.

The gene calls are TRBV5-1 and TRBJ2-1; 7 positions agree with TRBD1. Germline V lookup: CDR1 SGHRS, CDR2 YFSETQ. Losses at the gene ends were 0 bases for V and 4 bases for J; bases not matched to a gene: 1. This CDR3 has 14 residues. The CDR3 here is CASSLEGQYNEQFF. The CDR3 DNA reads TGCGCCAGCAGCTTGGAGGGACAGTACAATGAGCAGTTCTTC.

The CDR3 DNA follows: TGTGCCAGCTCACTCGACAGGGGGCGGGATAATTCACCCCTCCACTTT. The encoded protein is CASSLDRGRDNSPLHF. The chain uses TRBV18 and TRBJ1-6, with 10 positions matching TRBD1. There are 16 residues in the CDR3. J was trimmed by 5 bases and V by 4 bases; bases with no gene match: 5. Germline V gene data show CDR1 as KGHSH and CDR2 as LQKENI.

A single count supports this clone. The rearrangement joins TRBV10-1 to TRBJ2-1; 8 positions match TRBD2. This CDR3 spans 14 amino acids. The germline gives CDR1 WNHNN, CDR2 SYGVQD (reference sequence). V trimming: 4 bases; J trimming: 7 bases; junction bases outside the gene matches: 6. DNA for the CDR3: TGCGCCAGCAGTGCAGCGGGAGAGTGGAATGAGCAGTTCTTC. Amino acids: CASSAAGEWNEQFF.

The chain combines TRBV3-1 (or the pseudogene TRBV3-2) with TRBJ2-7; possible D gene TRBD2, 5 bases. Germline V gives CDR1 LGHDT, CDR2 YNNKEL (reference sequence). The CDR3 length is 13 residues. Trimming removed 4 bases at V and 5 bases at J, with 12 bases between. The CDR3 region is CASSPREPHEQYF. The CDR3 DNA follows: TGTGCCAGCAGCCCCCGGGAACCCCACGAGCAGTACTTC.

This clone was counted a single time. The chain is built from TRBV4-1 and TRBJ1-1, with 8 bases aligning to TRBD1. The germline V gene encodes CDR1 MGHRA and CDR2 YSYEKL. This CDR3 is built from 19 residues. V lost 2 bases to trimming and J lost 0 bases; unmatched junction nucleotides: 14. The CDR3 DNA follows: TGCGCCAGCAGCCAATCCTACGACAGGGGACTATCCCTGAACACTGAAGCTTTCTTT. Protein product: CASSQSYDRGLSLNTEAFF.

This chain joins TRBV27 and TRBJ2-3, with 10 bases identical to TRBD2. CDR1 is MNHEY, CDR2 SMNVEV, per germline (reference sequence). The CDR3 totals 14 residues. V dropped 6 bases and J dropped 3; count of bases not matched to a gene: 3. CDR3 protein: CASSLAGVTDTQYF. CDR3 DNA: TGTGCCAGCAGCCTAGCGGGAGTAACAGATACGCAGTATTTT.

The chain combines TRBV18 with TRBJ1-5, with a tentative D call TRBD1 (5 bases). This CDR3 has 15 residues. The germline V gene encodes CDR1 KGHSH and CDR2 LQKENI. V dropped 4 bases and J dropped 5 bases, with 15 bases sitting between them. The CDR3 nucleotides read TGTGCCAGCTCACGTGGGACGGGAGGGGATCAGCCCCAGCATTTT. Translated: CASSRGTGGDQPQHF.

J is TRBJ1-5 and V is TRBV2; unclear D gene. V lost 5 bases to trimming and J lost 10 bases, with 15 bases between them. CDR1 is SNHLY, CDR2 FYNNEI, per germline. The CDR3 runs to 13 residues. The CDR3 loop reads CASSPGATIPQHF. CDR3 nucleotide sequence: TGTGCCAGCAGTCCTGGTGCTACCATTCCCCAGCATTTT.

Here the CDR3 reads CASSSNPGQGPEAFF. The CDR3 DNA sequence: TGTGCCAGCTCATCAAACCCGGGACAGGGCCCTGAAGCTTTCTTT. The gene calls are TRBV18 and TRBJ1-1; 9 nucleotides line up with TRBD1. This CDR3 has 15 amino acids. The junction had 10 bases not matched to a gene; V was cut back by 5 bases and J by 6 bases. Looked up from germline, CDR1 is KGHSH and CDR2 is LQKENI.

The chain carries TRBV21-1 and TRBJ2-3; TRBD2, the table's D call, was not compared with the DNA. TRBV21-1 is a listed pseudogene. This CDR3 has 17 amino acids. The CDR3 DNA is TGTGCCAGCAGCCTCCCCGCCCCTAGCGGGAACGCAGATACGCAGTATTTT. It translates to CASSLPAPSGNADTQYF.

This clone was seen just once. This chain connects TRBV7-8 to TRBJ1-1; D remains ambiguous. This CDR3 has 14 residues. The germline gives CDR1 SGHVS, CDR2 FQNEAQ. V was pared by 1 base and J by 1 base, with 7 bases between. The CDR3 nucleotides are TGTGCCAGCAGCTTAGGACGGGAGAACACTGAAGCTTTCTTT. Protein product: CASSLGRENTEAFF.

This clone was seen a single time. V and J are TRBV6-2 or TRBV6-3 and TRBJ2-2, with 7 bases lining up with TRBD1. The CDR3 has 17 amino acids. Germline V gene sequence: CDR1 MNHEY, CDR2 SVGEGT. J gave up 6 bases and V 5 bases, and 15 bases lay outside the gene matches. Here the CDR3 DNA reads TGTGCCAGCAGTCCCCGCAGGACAGGCTATACGGCCGGGGAGCTGTTTTTT. It encodes CASSPRRTGYTAGELFF.

J is TRBJ2-2 and V is TRBV7-3; possibly TRBD1 for D (6 bases). Looked up from germline, CDR1 is SGHTA and CDR2 is FQGTGA. This CDR3 region has 14 residues. Trimming stripped 5 bases from V and 4 bases from J, with 11 bases between. The CDR3 DNA follows: TGTGCCAGCAGCACCGGGACACCCACCGGGGAGCTGTTTTTT. Protein product: CASSTGTPTGELFF.